This TCR beta chain derives from a study of metastatic and nonmetastatic thyroid tumors. Germline loops: CDR1 SGHDT, CDR2 YYEEEE. This CDR3 contains 16 residues. Trimming took 4 bases from V and 0 from J, leaving 17 bases between them. Thyroid surgery was preceded by no treatment in any patient. Findings of the study overall: Compared with benign nodules, malignant thyroid tumors were reported to have significantly higher TCR beta diversity in both blood and tumor.

This clone has a count of ten or more. The antigen is not known. The authors' processing: It was from CDR3 differences across clinicopathological groups that a distant-metastasis classifier for papillary thyroid cancer was built. TCRdb re-called the PCR reads with MiXCR. For this entry, the V and J calls and clone size follow TCRdb and not the study's own pipeline. The sample records just under 60,000 clones, 15% to 20% being singletons. The origin of this receptor is a male donor with papillary thyroid cancer or a benign thyroid nodule (not recorded which). Some clones in this sample may be carry-over from other donors' samples. The chain couples TRBV5-6 to TRBJ2-7; D assignment may be TRBD1 or TRBD2 (5 bases each). Source material: blood. The DNA for the CDR3 is TGTGCCAGCAGCCCCTGGTGGGGGAACAGCTCCTACGAGCAGTACTTC. Amino acids: CASSPWWGNSSYEQYF.